This entry lists 2 T cell receptor beta chains sequenced from one sample in a study of identical twins. TCRdb re-called the 5' RACE reads with MiXCR, one entry per CDR3 protein. The sample has a few hundred thousand distinct CDR3 sequences, 9.6% seen once. This sample was also put to use in a study of yellow fever vaccine responses in identical twins.

Sequenced sample: PBMCs. The source of these receptors is a woman aged 18-29 years in good health.

This rearrangement joins TRBV4-2 to TRBJ2-7; 9 nucleotides line up with TRBD2. The length of the CDR3 is 15 residues. Looked up from germline, CDR1 is LGHNA and CDR2 is YNFKEQ. Trimming removed 0 bases from V and 1 base from J; junction bases left unmatched: 1. Written as DNA, the CDR3 is TGTGCCAGCAGCCAAGAGCGGGAGGGATCCTACGAGCAGTACTTC. Translated: CASSQEREGSYEQYF.

This clonotype was seen more than once but under ten times. This chain joins TRBV7-2 and TRBJ2-1; TRBD1 aligns across 10 bases. Germline lookup yields CDR1 SGHTA and CDR2 FQGNSA. V trimming: 5 bases; J trimming: 6 bases; junction bases outside the gene matches: 7. The CDR3 extends over 15 amino acids. CDR3 protein: CASSRRDRGFNEQFF. The CDR3 bases are TGTGCCAGCAGCCGACGGGACAGGGGCTTCAATGAGCAGTTCTTC.